Shown below are 21 T cell receptor beta chains from a single sample sequenced in a study of memory CD4+ T cells and cytomegalovirus serostatus. Single viable CD3+CD4+CD8-CD45RO+ cells were sorted as the memory CD4+ T cells. Clones were read by immunoSEQ multiplex PCR, and TCRdb kept only the in-frame ones, dropping some. This sample has roughly 50,000 clones; roughly 85% occur once, and the top ten carry just under 0.5%. Sample: memory CD4+ T cells from blood. These receptors were obtained from an adult in good health and CMV-seronegative. Some clones in this sample may be carry-over from other donors' samples.

V is TRBV2 and J is TRBJ2-3; tentatively, D is TRBD1 (6 bases). Trimming shortened V by 8 bases and J by 2 bases, and 14 bases separated the two germline ends. Germline assignment: CDR1 SNHLY and CDR2 FYNNEI. CDR3 length: 14 amino acids. In DNA form, the CDR3 reads TGTGCCAGCTCCAACCAGGGGTTCACAGATACGCAGTATTTT. Amino acids: CASSNQGFTDTQYF.

The V gene is TRBV18, the J gene TRBJ1-4; D possibly corresponds to TRBD1 (6 bases). The CDR3 runs to 14 residues. Trimming removed 5 bases from V and 7 bases from J, with 14 bases in between. Germline V gene sequence: CDR1 KGHSH, CDR2 LQKENI. The CDR3 DNA sequence: TGTGCCAGCTCAACAGGGTCAAAGGGTGAAAAACTGTTTTTT. Translated: CASSTGSKGEKLFF.

The gene calls are TRBV5-1 and TRBJ1-1; no definite D call. CDR1 SGHRS and CDR2 YFSETQ come from the germline V gene. Trimming pared 0 bases from V and 4 bases from J, leaving 13 bases between. The CDR3 covers 15 residues. The CDR3 spells CASSLVGSRSTEAFF. The CDR3 nucleotides read TGCGCCAGCAGCTTGGTCGGGTCCCGGTCCACTGAAGCTTTCTTT. Based on the CDR3 plus reference TRBV5-1 and TRBJ1-1, the full variable domain is KAGVTQTPRYLIKTRGQQVTLSCSPISGHRSVSWYQQTPGQGLQFLFEYFSETQRNKGNFPGRFSGRQFSNSRSEMNVSTLELGDSALYLCASSLVGSRSTEAFFGQGTRLTVV.

The rearrangement uses TRBV30 and TRBJ1-2; 12 nucleotides line up with TRBD1. CDR1 is GTSNPN and CDR2 is SVGIG in the germline V gene (reference sequence). CDR3 length equals 15 residues. In DNA, the CDR3 is TGTGCTTGGGGGGGACAGGGGGCGAACCCCTATGGCTACACCTTC. Protein product: CAWGGQGANPYGYTF.

The J gene is TRBJ1-3, the V gene TRBV18, with TRBD1 matching 9 bases. This CDR3 spans 15 amino acids. Trimming took 5 bases from V and 7 from J; bases not matched to a gene: 9. Germline values: CDR1 KGHSH, CDR2 LQKENI. The CDR3 is CASSSGTGIGNTIYF. The CDR3 bases are TGTGCCAGCTCATCCGGGACAGGGATTGGGAACACCATATATTTT.

The chain couples TRBV28 to TRBJ1-5, with D possibly being TRBD1 (5 bases). Trimming took 11 bases from V and 5 from J, leaving 16 bases between them. The germline CDR1 and CDR2 sequences are MDHEN and SYDVKM. CDR3 length equals 13 residues. CDR3 residues: CAGGREGHQPQHF. Here the CDR3 DNA reads TGTGCCGGGGGGAGGGAGGGACATCAGCCCCAGCATTTT.

This chain connects TRBV5-6 to TRBJ2-3, with 8 bases matching TRBD2. Germline values: CDR1 SGHDT, CDR2 YYEEEE. The CDR3 is 15 residues long. The junction had 4 bases not matched to a gene; V was cut back by 2 bases and J by 2 bases. CDR3: CASSFFSGATDTQYF. The CDR3 DNA reads as TGTGCCAGCAGCTTCTTTAGCGGGGCCACAGATACGCAGTATTTT.

The gene calls are TRBV30 and TRBJ2-5; a possible D gene is TRBD2 (6 bases). This CDR3 has 15 residues. V was cut by 2 bases and J by 5 bases, with 18 bases left in between. Germline CDR1 reads GTSNPN; CDR2 reads SVGIG (reference sequence). This chain's CDR3 is CAWSPVWGVHETQYF. The CDR3 nucleotides are TGTGCCTGGAGTCCGGTTTGGGGGGTGCATGAGACCCAGTACTTC. Filled out from reference TRBV30 and TRBJ2-5, the complete variable domain reads SQTIHQWPATLVQPVGSPLSLECTVEGTSNPNLYWYRQAAGRGLQLLFYSVGIGQISSEVPQNLSASRPQDRQFILSSKKLLLSDSGFYLCAWSPVWGVHETQYFGPGTRLLVL.

The rearrangement uses TRBV30 and TRBJ2-5, with D unresolved. Germline CDR1 reads GTSNPN; CDR2 reads SVGIG (reference sequence). This CDR3 is built from 11 residues. V dropped 0 bases and J dropped 5 bases, with 4 bases sitting between them. The CDR3 here is CAWSVSETQYF. In DNA, the CDR3 is TGTGCCTGGAGTGTCTCTGAGACCCAGTACTTC.

CDR3 sequence reads: CASSRMGPLHF. In DNA form, the CDR3 reads TGTGCCAGCAGCCGGATGGGCCCCCTCCACTTT. This chain links TRBV27 with TRBJ1-6; no clear D. The CDR3 is 11 amino acids. CDR1 and CDR2 from the germline V gene are MNHEY and SMNVEV (reference sequence). The V end lost 6 bases, the J end lost 13 bases, and 10 bases lay between the germline ends.

The genes are TRBV5-1 and TRBJ2-7; perhaps TRBD2 as D (5 bases). Deletions cut 4 bases from V and 7 bases from J, with 21 bases between. Germline values: CDR1 SGHRS, CDR2 YFSETQ. CDR3 length equals 15 residues. This CDR3 is CASSNPGSMSREQYF. The CDR3 DNA reads as TGCGCCAGCAGCAATCCGGGATCGATGTCCCGAGAGCAGTACTTC.

The chain is built from TRBV19 and TRBJ1-1; perhaps TRBD1 as D (6 bases). CDR1 and CDR2 (germline): LNHDA, SQIVND (reference sequence). The CDR3 has 13 amino acids. With 6 bases removed from V and 3 bases from J, the gap between germline ends came to 11 bases. The CDR3 loop reads CASRLGGHTEAFF. The DNA of the CDR3 is TGTGCCAGTAGGTTGGGGGGGCACACTGAAGCTTTCTTT. The full variable domain, completed using reference TRBV19 and TRBJ1-1, is DGGITQSPKYLFRKEGQNVTLSCEQNLNHDAMYWYRQDPGQGLRLIYYSQIVNDFQKGDIAEGYSVSREKKESFPLTVTSAQKNPTAFYLCASRLGGHTEAFFGQGTRLTVV.

This chain connects TRBV2 to TRBJ2-3; D gene ambiguous. This CDR3 contains 14 residues. Germline CDR1 reads SNHLY; CDR2 reads FYNNEI. Trimming stripped 2 bases from V and 0 bases from J, with 6 bases between. CDR3 DNA: TGTGCCAGCAGTGAAAGCCGGAGCACAGATACGCAGTATTTT. Protein sequence: CASSESRSTDTQYF.

The chain combines TRBV6-6 with TRBJ1-4, with a possible D match to TRBD1 (5 bases). Looked up from germline, CDR1 is MNHNY and CDR2 is SVGAGI (reference sequence). The CDR3 is 15 residues long. The V end was cut by 5 bases, the J end by 5 bases, with 15 bases between. CDR3 in amino acids: CASSRGRGGNEKLFF. Here the CDR3 DNA reads TGTGCCAGCAGTCGGGGCCGGGGGGGAAATGAAAAACTGTTTTTT.

This sequence joins TRBV6-1 and TRBJ1-2, with TRBD1 matching over 8 bases. Germline V gives CDR1 MNHNS, CDR2 SASEGT. The length of the CDR3 is 15 residues. The ends lost 2 bases at V and 0 bases at J; junction bases unmatched: 2. The CDR3 DNA sequence: TGTGCCAGCAGTGAATGGACAGGGCCTAACTATGGCTACACCTTC. It codes for CASSEWTGPNYGYTF.

This chain joins TRBV19 and TRBJ1-5, with TRBD1 matching 8 bases. Germline values: CDR1 LNHDA, CDR2 SQIVND (reference sequence). The CDR3 loop spans 17 amino acids. With 3 bases clipped from V and 0 bases from J, the junction kept 7 bases outside the gene matches. This CDR3 is CASSISRGRNSNQPQHF. As DNA, the CDR3 is TGTGCCAGTAGTATCTCCAGGGGGCGGAATAGCAATCAGCCCCAGCATTTT.

The chain has TRBV28 and TRBJ1-5; 8 positions agree with TRBD1. Trimming cost V 6 bases and J 4 bases; bases outside gene matches: 11. The CDR3 is 16 amino acids. Germline V lookup: CDR1 MDHEN, CDR2 SYDVKM. CDR3 DNA: TGTGCCAGCAGACGTAACGGACAGGGTTTAAATCAGCCCCAGCATTTT. Its translation: CASRRNGQGLNQPQHF.

The chain uses TRBV2 and TRBJ1-1, with D unresolved. The CDR3 has 12 amino acids. Trimming pared 7 bases from V and 4 bases from J, leaving 10 bases between. CDR1 is SNHLY and CDR2 is FYNNEI in the germline V gene. The CDR3 coding sequence is TGTGCCAGCAATCGCAGGTTCACTGAAGCTTTCTTT. Translating it yields CASNRRFTEAFF.

This chain joins TRBV4-2 and TRBJ1-5, with 9 bases lining up with TRBD1. The CDR3 contains 15 residues. Germline CDR1 and CDR2: LGHNA and YNFKEQ. The trim removed 6 bases at V and 6 bases at J, leaving 9 bases unmatched. The CDR3 nucleotides read TGTGCCAGCAGACCCGGGACAGGGACGGGTCAGCCCCAGCATTTT. It encodes CASRPGTGTGQPQHF.

This chain connects TRBV10-3 to TRBJ2-2, with 8 nucleotides matching TRBD1. The germline gives CDR1 ENHRY, CDR2 SYGVKD. This CDR3 has 15 residues. V gave up 5 bases and J gave up 4 bases; unmatched junction bases: 6. The CDR3 sequence is CAISSQGAFTGELFF. In DNA, the CDR3 is TGTGCCATCAGTTCGCAGGGGGCGTTCACCGGGGAGCTGTTTTTT.

The CDR3 here is CASSSPGDTGELFF. CDR3 DNA sequence: TGTGCCAGCAGTTCTCCAGGGGACACCGGGGAGCTGTTTTTT. This chain links TRBV28 with TRBJ2-2; D is perhaps TRBD1 (6 bases). Germline V lookup: CDR1 MDHEN, CDR2 SYDVKM. The V gene lost 4 bases and the J gene lost 3 bases, with 9 bases spanning the gap. CDR3 length: 14 residues.